The entry that follows covers one T cell receptor (beta chain) sequence. This specimen belongs to a study of beta chain features in type 1 diabetes. TCRB transcripts that were expressed got sequenced, as all of the isolated RNA had been reverse transcribed. Generated by immunoSEQ multiplex PCR, the TCRdb table keeps only in-frame clones and is missing some. Among some 250,000 clones listed, roughly 30% were seen once. The V and J ends lost 1 base and 8 bases respectively, with 7 bases between them. CDR3 length: 12 residues. Looked up from germline, CDR1 is SNHLY and CDR2 is FYNNEI. The V and J genes are TRBV2 and TRBJ2-3; D is uncertain. The sample was central memory CD4+ T cells from blood. This receptor was taken from a man aged 25 to 40 in good health. CDR3 sequence: CASSEEPLTQYF. The DNA of the CDR3 is TGTGCCAGCAGTGAAGAACCTCTTACGCAGTATTTT.